The sequence of this T cell receptor (beta chain) was determined in a study of cytomegalovirus exposure and HLA in healthy donors. Trimming removed 5 bases at V and 3 bases at J, with 14 bases between. The length of the CDR3 is 13 residues. Per germline, CDR1 SQVTM and CDR2 ANQGSEA. Points from the study as a whole: There were some public TCRs occurring in many donors, but most TCR sequences were rare. A list of around 150 TCR beta chains associated with cytomegalovirus was given.

TCRdb's copy holds only in-frame clones and misses some; the assay was immunoSEQ multiplex PCR. The table records tens of thousands of clones, about 90% of them present only once. Regarding this clone: Its cognate antigen is unknown.

The sequence derives from a man aged 18 to 29 in good health and CMV-seronegative. The chain links TRBV29-1 to TRBJ2-7, with D possibly TRBD2 on 6 matching bases. Sequencing was performed on PBMCs. The CDR3 here is CSVRHSGDYEQYF. CDR3 coding DNA: TGCAGCGTTCGACATAGCGGAGACTACGAGCAGTACTTC.